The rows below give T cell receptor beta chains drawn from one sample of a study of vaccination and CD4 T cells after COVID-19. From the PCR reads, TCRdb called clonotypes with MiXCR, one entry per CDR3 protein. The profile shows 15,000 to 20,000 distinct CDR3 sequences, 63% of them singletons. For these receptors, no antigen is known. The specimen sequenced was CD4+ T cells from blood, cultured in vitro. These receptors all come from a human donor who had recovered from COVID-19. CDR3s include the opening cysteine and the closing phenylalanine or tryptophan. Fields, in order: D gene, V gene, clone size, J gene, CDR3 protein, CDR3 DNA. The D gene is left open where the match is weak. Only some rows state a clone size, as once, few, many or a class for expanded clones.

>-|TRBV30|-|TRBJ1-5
CAWDRSNQPQHF
TGTGCCTGGGACAGGAGCAATCAGCCCCAGCATTTT
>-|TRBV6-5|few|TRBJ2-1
CASSYSGGSYNEQFF
TGTGCCAGCAGTTACTCGGGCGGATCTTACAATGAGCAGTTCTTC
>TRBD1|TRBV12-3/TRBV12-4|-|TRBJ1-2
CASRSTGTGTYGYTF
TGTGCCAGCAGGTCTACCGGGACAGGGACCTATGGCTACACCTTC
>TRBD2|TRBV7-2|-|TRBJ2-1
CASSPEAGGPYEQFF
TGTGCCAGCAGCCCCGAGGCGGGAGGGCCGTATGAGCAGTTCTTC
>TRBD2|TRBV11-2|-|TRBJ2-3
CASSSTTSGRGGDTQYF
TGTGCCAGCAGCTCGACGACTAGCGGGAGGGGGGGGGATACGCAGTATTTT
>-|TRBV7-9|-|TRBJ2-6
CASRKESSGANVLTF
TGTGCCAGCAGGAAGGAGAGCTCTGGGGCCAACGTCCTGACTTTC
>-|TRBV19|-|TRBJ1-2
CASSRNRIFNYGYTF
TGTGCCAGTAGTAGGAACAGAATATTTAACTATGGCTACACCTTC
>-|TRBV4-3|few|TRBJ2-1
CASSQDRAGYNEQFF
TGCGCCAGCAGCCAAGATAGGGCTGGATACAATGAGCAGTTCTTC
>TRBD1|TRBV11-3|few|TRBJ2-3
CASSFEDREYTQYF
TGTGCCAGCAGCTTTGAGGACAGGGAATATACGCAGTATTTT
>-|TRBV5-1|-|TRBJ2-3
CASSLAASTDTQYF
TGCGCCAGCAGCTTGGCGGCGAGCACAGATACGCAGTATTTT
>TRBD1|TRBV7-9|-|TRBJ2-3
CASSPAGWTGREDTQYF
TGTGCCAGCAGCCCAGCCGGGTGGACAGGGCGGGAAGATACGCAGTATTTT
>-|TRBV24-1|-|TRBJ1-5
CATSDPRAPGGGQPQHF
TGTGCCACCAGTGACCCCCGGGCCCCCGGTGGCGGTCAGCCCCAGCATTTT
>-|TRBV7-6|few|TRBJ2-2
CASSSGANTGELFF
TGTGCCAGCAGCTCAGGGGCGAACACCGGGGAGCTGTTTTTT
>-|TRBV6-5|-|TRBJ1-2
CASSYSGRANYGYTF
TGTGCCAGCAGTTACTCGGGCCGGGCTAACTATGGCTACACCTTC
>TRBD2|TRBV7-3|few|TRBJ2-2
CASSAGGENTGELFF
TGTGCCAGCAGCGCCGGGGGGGAGAACACCGGGGAGCTGTTTTTT
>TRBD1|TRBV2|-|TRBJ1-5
CASREDRGGSNQPQHF
TGTGCCAGCAGGGAAGACAGGGGAGGAAGCAATCAGCCCCAGCATTTT
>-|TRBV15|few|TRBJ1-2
CATSRDWSGGYGYTF
TGTGCCACCAGCAGAGATTGGAGCGGGGGCTATGGCTACACCTTC
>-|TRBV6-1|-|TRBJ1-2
CASSVEGRGYTF
TGTGCCAGCAGTGTAGAGGGCCGTGGCTACACCTTC
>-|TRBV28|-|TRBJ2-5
CASSSPAEGGETQYF
TGTGCCAGCAGTTCACCCGCGGAGGGGGGAGAGACCCAGTACTTC
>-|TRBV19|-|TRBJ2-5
CASRPHSQETQYF
TGTGCCAGTAGACCCCACAGCCAAGAGACCCAGTACTTC
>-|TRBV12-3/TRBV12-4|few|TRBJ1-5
CASSFLAVNQPQHF
TGTGCCAGCAGTTTCTTGGCAGTAAATCAGCCCCAGCATTTT
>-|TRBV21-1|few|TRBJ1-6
CASSKGRQGTNLRNSPLHF
TGTGCCAGCAGCAAAGGTCGACAGGGCACGAACCTACGGAATTCACCCCTCCACTTT
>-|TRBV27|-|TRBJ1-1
CASGTNANTEAFF
TGTGCCAGCGGTACGAATGCGAACACTGAAGCTTTCTTT
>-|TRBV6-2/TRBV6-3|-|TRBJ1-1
CASSYHMLNTEAFF
TGTGCCAGCAGTTATCATATGTTGAACACTGAAGCTTTCTTT
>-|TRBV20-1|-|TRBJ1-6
CSARGFGQGFSPLHF
TGCAGTGCTAGAGGGTTTGGGCAGGGCTTTTCACCCCTCCACTTT
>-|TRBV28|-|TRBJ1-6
CASRRGLGTSSYNSPLHF
TGTGCCAGCAGACGTGGCCTCGGTACGAGCTCCTATAATTCACCCCTCCACTTT
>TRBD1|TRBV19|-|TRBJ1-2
CASSPTGGDYGYTF
TGTGCCAGTAGTCCGACAGGGGGAGACTATGGCTACACCTTC
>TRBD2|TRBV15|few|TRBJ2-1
CATSPLVRRLAGGYNEQFF
TGTGCCACCAGCCCGCTAGTCCGCCGACTAGCGGGAGGTTACAATGAGCAGTTCTTC
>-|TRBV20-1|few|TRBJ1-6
CSAERAGPNSPLHF
TGCAGTGCCGAACGGGCCGGCCCCAATTCACCCCTCCACTTT
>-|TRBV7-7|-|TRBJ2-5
CASSPRGGLGETQYF
TGTGCTAGCAGCCCTAGGGGGGGCTTGGGAGAGACCCAGTACTTC
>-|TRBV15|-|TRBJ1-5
CTTSRGVRGWSNQPQHF
TGTACCACCAGCAGAGGGGTGCGGGGCTGGAGCAATCAGCCCCAGCATTTT